Sequencing of this T cell receptor (beta chain) was carried out in a study of OX40 agonist ivuxolimab in advanced cancers. Trimming removed 7 bases at V and 6 bases at J, with 13 bases between. The CDR3 contains 13 residues. The V gene's germline CDR1 is LNHDA and CDR2 SQIVND (reference sequence). The assay was immunoSEQ multiplex PCR, and TCRdb's table has in-frame clones only and misses some. The table has tens of thousands of clones, about 89% seen once; the top ten hold around 1.5%. This sample comprised CD4+ or CD8+ T cells sorted from blood, obtained in a trial of the OX40 agonist ivuxolimab. This sequence originates from an adult with an advanced solid tumor such as melanoma, head and neck, liver or kidney cancer. The chain combines TRBV19 with TRBJ2-1; D is undetermined. This CDR3 reads CASKELGSNEQFF. Written as DNA, the CDR3 is TGTGCCAGTAAGGAGCTAGGTTCCAATGAGCAGTTCTTC. Using reference TRBV19 and TRBJ2-1 for the parts outside the CDR3, the full variable domain is DGGITQSPKYLFRKEGQNVTLSCEQNLNHDAMYWYRQDPGQGLRLIYYSQIVNDFQKGDIAEGYSVSREKKESFPLTVTSAQKNPTAFYLCASKELGSNEQFFGPGTRLTVL.